The sequence of this T cell receptor beta chain was determined in a study of cytomegalovirus exposure and HLA in healthy donors. Findings of the study overall: According to the study, 160 or so TCR beta chains were cytomegalovirus-associated. Rare TCR sequences dominated, though some public TCRs recurred in many donors.

The protocol was immunoSEQ multiplex PCR, while the TCRdb copy is restricted to in-frame clones and leaves out a portion. The data hold about 120,000 clones, with about nine tenths observed a single time. A note on this clone: Its antigen is unknown.

Per germline, CDR1 MDHEN and CDR2 SYDVKM. Trimming shortened V by 10 bases and J by 9 bases, and 16 bases separated the two germline ends. The CDR3 has 12 residues. V is TRBV28 and J is TRBJ1-5; D gene unclear. The clonotype was recovered from a young woman in good health and CMV-seronegative. The sample taken for sequencing was PBMCs. The CDR3 loop reads CATSSTSRPQHF. The CDR3 nucleotides are TGTGCCACCTCCTCGACTAGTCGGCCCCAGCATTTT.